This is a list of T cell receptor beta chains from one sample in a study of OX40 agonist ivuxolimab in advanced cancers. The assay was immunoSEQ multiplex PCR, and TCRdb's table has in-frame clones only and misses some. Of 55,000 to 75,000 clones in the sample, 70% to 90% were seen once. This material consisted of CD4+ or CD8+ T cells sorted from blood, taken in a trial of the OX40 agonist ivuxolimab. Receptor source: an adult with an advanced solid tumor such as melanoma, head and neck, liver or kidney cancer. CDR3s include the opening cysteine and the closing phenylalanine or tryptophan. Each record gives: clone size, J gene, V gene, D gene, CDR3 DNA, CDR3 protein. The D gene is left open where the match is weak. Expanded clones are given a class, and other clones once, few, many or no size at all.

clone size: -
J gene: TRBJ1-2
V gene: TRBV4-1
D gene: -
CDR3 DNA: TGCGCCAGCAGCGTTAGCCGGGACGGACGAAAGGGTGGCTACACCTTC
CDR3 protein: CASSVSRDGRKGGYTF

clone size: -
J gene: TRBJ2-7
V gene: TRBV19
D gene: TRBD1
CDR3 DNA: TGTGCCAGCCGGGGGACAGGGCTGTACGAGCAGTACTTC
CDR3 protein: CASRGTGLYEQYF

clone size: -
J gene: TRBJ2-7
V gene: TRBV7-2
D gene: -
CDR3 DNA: TGTGCCAGCAGCTTAATAGGGACAAGGACTACCGAGCAGTACTTC
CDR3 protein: CASSLIGTRTTEQYF

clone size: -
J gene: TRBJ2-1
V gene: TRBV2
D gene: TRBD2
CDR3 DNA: TGTGCCAGCAGTGCTCTTCGACTAGCGGGAGGGCCAAGTCGTCATGAGCAGTTCTTC
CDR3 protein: CASSALRLAGGPSRHEQFF

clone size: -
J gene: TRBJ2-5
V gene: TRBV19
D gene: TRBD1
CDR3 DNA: TGTGCCAGTAGTATCCCGGGACAGGGGGCGGGGGAGACCCAGTACTTC
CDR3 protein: CASSIPGQGAGETQYF

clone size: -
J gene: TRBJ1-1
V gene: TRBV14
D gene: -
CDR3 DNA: TGTGCCAGCAGCCGGGACGGGTTGAACACTGAAGCTTTCTTT
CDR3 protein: CASSRDGLNTEAFF

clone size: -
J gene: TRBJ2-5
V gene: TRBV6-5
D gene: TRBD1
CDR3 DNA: TGTGCCAGCAGTTACGGGACAGGGATTGGGGAGACCCAGTACTTC
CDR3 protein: CASSYGTGIGETQYF

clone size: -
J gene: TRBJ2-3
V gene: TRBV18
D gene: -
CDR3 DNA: TGTGCCAGCTCACCACCGGAGCGTACGCAGTATTTT
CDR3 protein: CASSPPERTQYF

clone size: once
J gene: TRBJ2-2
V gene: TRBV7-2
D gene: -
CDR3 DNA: TGTGCCAGCAGCCCGGTGATAGCCGACACCGGGGAGCTGTTTTTT
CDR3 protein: CASSPVIADTGELFF

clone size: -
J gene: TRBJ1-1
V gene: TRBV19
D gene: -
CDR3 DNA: TGTGCCAGTAGTCCTCAGAGGGACACTGAAGCTTTCTTT
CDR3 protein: CASSPQRDTEAFF

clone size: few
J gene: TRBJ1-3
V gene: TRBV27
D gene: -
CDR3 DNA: TGTGCCAGCAGTTTGCGATCTGGAAACACCATATATTTT
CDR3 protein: CASSLRSGNTIYF

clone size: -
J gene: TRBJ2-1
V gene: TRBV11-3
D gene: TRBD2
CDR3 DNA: TGTGCCAGCAGCCCTCGGACTAGAAATGAGCAGTTCTTC
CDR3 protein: CASSPRTRNEQFF

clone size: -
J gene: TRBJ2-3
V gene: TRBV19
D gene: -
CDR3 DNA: TGTGCCAGTAGTATGGGGCAGTCGGCGCAGTATTTT
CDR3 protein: CASSMGQSAQYF

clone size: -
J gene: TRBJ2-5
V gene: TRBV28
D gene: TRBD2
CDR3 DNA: TGTGCCAGCAGTTTATTATCGGGGGGTCAAGAGACCCAGTACTTC
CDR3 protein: CASSLLSGGQETQYF

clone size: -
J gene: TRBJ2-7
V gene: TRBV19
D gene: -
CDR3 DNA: TGTGCCAGTAGTTCTCAAGGATACATTAACGAGCAGTACTTC
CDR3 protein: CASSSQGYINEQYF

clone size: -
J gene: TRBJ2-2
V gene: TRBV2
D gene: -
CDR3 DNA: TGTGCCAGCAGGGGGGTTGAGACCGGGGAGCTGTTTTTT
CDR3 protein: CASRGVETGELFF

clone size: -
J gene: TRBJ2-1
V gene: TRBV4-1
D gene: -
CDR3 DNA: TGCGCCAGCAGCCGGGCTAGCCATTCCTCCTACAATGAGCAGTTCTTC
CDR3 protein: CASSRASHSSYNEQFF

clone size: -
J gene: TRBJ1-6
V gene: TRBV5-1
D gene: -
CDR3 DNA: TGCGCCAGCAGCTTGGGGACTCTAACGAGGACGCCCTCACCCCTCCACTTT
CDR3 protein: CASSLGTLTRTPSPLHF

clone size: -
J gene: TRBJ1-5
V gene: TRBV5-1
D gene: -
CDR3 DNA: TGCGCCAGCAGCTTATCGGGGGGGAATCAGCCCCAGCATTTT
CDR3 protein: CASSLSGGNQPQHF

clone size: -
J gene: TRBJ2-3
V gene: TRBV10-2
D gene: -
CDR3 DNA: TGCGCCAGCAGGGCTGTAGGAAACACAGATACGCAGTATTTT
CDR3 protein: CASRAVGNTDTQYF

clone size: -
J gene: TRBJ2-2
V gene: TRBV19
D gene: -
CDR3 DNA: TGTGCCAGTAGTCCCTATGCCGGGGAGCTGTTTTTT
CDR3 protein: CASSPYAGELFF

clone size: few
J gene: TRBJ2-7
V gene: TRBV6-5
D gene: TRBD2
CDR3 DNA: TGTGCCAGCATCCCTAGCGGGGGGAGCTCCTACGAGCAGTACTTC
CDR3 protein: CASIPSGGSSYEQYF

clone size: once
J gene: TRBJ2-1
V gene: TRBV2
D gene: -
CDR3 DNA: TGTGCCAGCAGTTTCCCTTTCGGACACGAGAACAATGAGCAGTTCTTC
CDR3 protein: CASSFPFGHENNEQFF

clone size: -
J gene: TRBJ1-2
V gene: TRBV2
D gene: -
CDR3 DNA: TGTGCCAGCATTCGACAGTCGACAAACTATGGCTACACCTTC
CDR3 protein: CASIRQSTNYGYTF

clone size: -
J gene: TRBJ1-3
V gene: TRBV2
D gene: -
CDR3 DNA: TGTGCCAGCTGGGGAACAGAGACACCAGGAAACACCATATATTTT
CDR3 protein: CASWGTETPGNTIYF

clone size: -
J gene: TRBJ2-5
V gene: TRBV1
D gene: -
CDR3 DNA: TGCACCAGCAGCCATCCCGGGGGTTTCTGGGAGACCCAGTACTTC
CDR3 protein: CTSSHPGGFWETQYF

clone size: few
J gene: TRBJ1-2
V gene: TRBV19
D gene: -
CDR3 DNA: TGTGCCAGTAGAAACAAACAGGGTATGACTTTTTTCGACTATGGCTACACCTTC
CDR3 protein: CASRNKQGMTFFDYGYTF

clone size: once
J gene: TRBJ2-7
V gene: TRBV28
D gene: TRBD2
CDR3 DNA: TGTGCCAGCAGTTTGGGACTAGCGGGAGCCTACGAGCAGTACTTC
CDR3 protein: CASSLGLAGAYEQYF

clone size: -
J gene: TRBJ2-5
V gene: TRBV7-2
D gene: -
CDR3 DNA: TGTGCCAGCAGCTTAGTCGGGGACGGACAAGAGACCCAGTACTTC
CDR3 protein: CASSLVGDGQETQYF

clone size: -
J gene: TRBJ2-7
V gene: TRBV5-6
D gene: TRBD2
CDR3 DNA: TGTGCCAGCAGCCCGGGCCATAGCGGGGGGGCTTCCTACGAGCAGTACTTC
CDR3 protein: CASSPGHSGGASYEQYF